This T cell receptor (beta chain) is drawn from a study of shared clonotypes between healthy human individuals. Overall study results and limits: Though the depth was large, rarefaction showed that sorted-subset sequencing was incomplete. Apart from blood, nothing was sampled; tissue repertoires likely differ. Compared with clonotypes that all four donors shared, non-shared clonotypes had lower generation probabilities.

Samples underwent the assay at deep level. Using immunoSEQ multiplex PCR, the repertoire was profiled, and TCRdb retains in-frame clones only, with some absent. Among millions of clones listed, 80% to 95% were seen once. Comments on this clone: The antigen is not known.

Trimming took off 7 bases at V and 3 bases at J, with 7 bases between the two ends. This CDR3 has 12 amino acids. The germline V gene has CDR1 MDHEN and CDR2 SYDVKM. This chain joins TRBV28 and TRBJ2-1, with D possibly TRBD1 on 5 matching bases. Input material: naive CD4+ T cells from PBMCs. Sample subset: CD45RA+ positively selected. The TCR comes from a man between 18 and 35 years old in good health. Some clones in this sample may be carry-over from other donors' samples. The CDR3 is CASTRVYNEQFF. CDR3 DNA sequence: TGTGCCAGCACCAGGGTCTACAATGAGCAGTTCTTC.